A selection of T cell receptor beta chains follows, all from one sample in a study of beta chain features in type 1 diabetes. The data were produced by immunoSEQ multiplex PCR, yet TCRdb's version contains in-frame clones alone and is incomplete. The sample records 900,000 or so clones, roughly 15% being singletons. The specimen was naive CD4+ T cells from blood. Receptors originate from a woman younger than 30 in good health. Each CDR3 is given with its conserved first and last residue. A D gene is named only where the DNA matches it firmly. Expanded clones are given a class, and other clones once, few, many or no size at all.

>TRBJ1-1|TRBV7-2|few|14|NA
CASSLVGPNTEAFF
TGTGCCAGCAGCTTAGTAGGCCCGAACACTGAAGCTTTCTTT
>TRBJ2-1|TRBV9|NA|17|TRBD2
CASSPGLAGVRYNEQFF
TGTGCCAGCAGCCCCGGACTAGCGGGAGTAAGGTACAATGAGCAGTTCTTC
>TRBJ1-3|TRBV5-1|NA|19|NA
CASSLAGGASPYSGNTIYF
TGCGCCAGCAGCTTGGCCGGTGGGGCGTCACCGTACTCTGGAAACACCATATATTTT
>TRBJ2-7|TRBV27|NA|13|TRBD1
CASSRTGGYEQYF
TGTGCCAGCAGTAGGACAGGGGGCTACGAGCAGTACTTC
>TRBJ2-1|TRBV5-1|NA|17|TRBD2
CASSPFNGLESYNEQFF
TGCGCCAGCAGCCCTTTCAATGGACTAGAATCGTACAATGAGCAGTTCTTC
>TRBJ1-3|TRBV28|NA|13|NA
CATLDDSGNTIYF
TGTGCCACCCTTGATGACTCTGGAAACACCATATATTTT
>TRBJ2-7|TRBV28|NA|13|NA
CASSYRTVGEQYF
TGTGCCAGCAGTTACCGGACAGTAGGCGAGCAGTACTTC
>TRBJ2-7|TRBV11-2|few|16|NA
CASSGAGQDSSYEQYF
TGTGCCAGCAGCGGAGCGGGACAGGACAGCTCCTACGAGCAGTACTTC
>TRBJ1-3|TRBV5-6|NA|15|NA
CASRIGRNSGNTIYF
TGTGCCAGCAGGATCGGACGGAACTCTGGAAACACCATATATTTT
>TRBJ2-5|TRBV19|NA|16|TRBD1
CASSSTGQAIRETQYF
TGTGCCAGTAGTAGCACCGGACAGGCGATTCGAGAGACCCAGTACTTC
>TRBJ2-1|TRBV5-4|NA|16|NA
CASSLGGGLRNNEQFF
TGTGCCAGCAGCTTAGGGGGAGGCTTAAGGAACAATGAGCAGTTCTTC
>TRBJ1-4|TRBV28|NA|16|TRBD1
CASSLWSGQGEEKLFF
TGTGCCAGCAGTTTATGGAGCGGTCAGGGGGAGGAAAAACTGTTTTTT
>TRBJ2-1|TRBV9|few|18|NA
CASSVGGGGPSSYNEQFF
TGTGCCAGCAGCGTAGGGGGGGGCGGCCCCAGCTCCTACAATGAGCAGTTCTTC
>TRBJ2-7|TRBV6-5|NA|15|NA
CASSGVRERPYEQYF
TGTGCCAGCAGTGGCGTACGGGAGCGGCCCTACGAGCAGTACTTC
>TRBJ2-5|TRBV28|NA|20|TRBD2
CASSFPLTSGRTPYAETQYF
TGTGCCAGCAGTTTCCCACTGACTAGCGGGAGGACCCCGTACGCAGAGACCCAGTACTTC
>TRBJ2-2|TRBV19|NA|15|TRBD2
CATRLAGAPVGELFF
TGTGCCACCCGACTAGCGGGAGCCCCGGTCGGGGAGCTGTTTTTT
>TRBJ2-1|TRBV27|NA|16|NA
CASIGGGASSYNEQFF
TGTGCCAGTATAGGGGGCGGGGCGAGCTCCTACAATGAGCAGTTCTTC